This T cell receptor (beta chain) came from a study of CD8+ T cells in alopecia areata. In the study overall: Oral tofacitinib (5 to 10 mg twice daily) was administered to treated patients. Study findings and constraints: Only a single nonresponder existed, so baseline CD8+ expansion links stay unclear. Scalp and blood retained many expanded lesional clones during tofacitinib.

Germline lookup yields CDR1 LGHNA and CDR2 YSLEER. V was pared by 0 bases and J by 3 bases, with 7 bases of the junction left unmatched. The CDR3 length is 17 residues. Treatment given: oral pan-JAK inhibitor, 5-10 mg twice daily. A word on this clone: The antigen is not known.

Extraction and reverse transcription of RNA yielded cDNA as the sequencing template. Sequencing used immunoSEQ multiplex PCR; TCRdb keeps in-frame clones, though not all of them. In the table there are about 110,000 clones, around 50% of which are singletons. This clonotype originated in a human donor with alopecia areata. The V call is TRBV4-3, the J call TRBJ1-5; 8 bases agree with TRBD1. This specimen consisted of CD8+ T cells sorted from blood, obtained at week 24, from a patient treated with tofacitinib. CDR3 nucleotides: TGCGCCAGCAGCCAAGAGTGGACAGGGAGTATCAATCAGCCCCAGCATTTT. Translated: CASSQEWTGSINQPQHF.